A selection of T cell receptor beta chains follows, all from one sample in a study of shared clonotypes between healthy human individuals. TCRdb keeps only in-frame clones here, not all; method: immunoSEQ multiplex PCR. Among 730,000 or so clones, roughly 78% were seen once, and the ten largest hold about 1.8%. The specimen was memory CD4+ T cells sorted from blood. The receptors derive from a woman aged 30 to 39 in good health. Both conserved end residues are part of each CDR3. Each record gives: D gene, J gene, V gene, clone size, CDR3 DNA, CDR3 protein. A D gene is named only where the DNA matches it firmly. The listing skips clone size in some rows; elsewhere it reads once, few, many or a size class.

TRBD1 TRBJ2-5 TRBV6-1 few TGTGCCAGCAGTGAGAACAGGGGGCAAGAGACCCAGTACTTC CASSENRGQETQYF
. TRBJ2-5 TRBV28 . TGTGCCAGCAGTTTATCAGGCAGGGTCGCGGAGACCCAGTACTTC CASSLSGRVAETQYF
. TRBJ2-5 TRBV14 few TGTGCCAGCAGCCAAGAACGTCGCAGGGAAGGAGAGACCCAGTACTTC CASSQERRREGETQYF
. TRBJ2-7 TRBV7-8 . TGTGCCAGCAGCCGCTTTTACGGGAACTCCTACGAGCAGTACTTC CASSRFYGNSYEQYF
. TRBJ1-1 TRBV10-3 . TGTGCCATCAGGGGGCAGGGGACGGGCATGAACACTGAAGCTTTCTTT CAIRGQGTGMNTEAFF
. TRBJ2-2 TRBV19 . TGTGCCAGTACCGAGCGACGCCTGACAGACACCGGGGAGCTGTTTTTT CASTERRLTDTGELFF
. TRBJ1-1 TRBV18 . TGTGCCAGCTCACCCCGTTCGGGGTTTCGGGAAGGGGCTTTCTTT CASSPRSGFREGAFF
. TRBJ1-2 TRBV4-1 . TGCGCCAGCAGCACTCGACAGTACTATGGCTACACCTTC CASSTRQYYGYTF
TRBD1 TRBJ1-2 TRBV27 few TGTGCCAGCGGTATAAGGGGGCGAGGCTATGGCTACACCTTC CASGIRGRGYGYTF
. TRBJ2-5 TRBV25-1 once TGTGCCAGCAGTGAATGGTTTGGAGGGGAGACCCAGTACTTC CASSEWFGGETQYF
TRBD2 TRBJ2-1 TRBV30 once TGTGCCTGGAGTGTACGGCTAGCGGAAGGGGATGAGCAGTTCTTC CAWSVRLAEGDEQFF
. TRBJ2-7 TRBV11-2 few TGTGCCAGCTCCCGACAGTACGAGCAGTACTTC CASSRQYEQYF
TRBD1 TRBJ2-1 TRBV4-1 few TGCGCCAGCAGCCAAGATCGGTGGACAGGGGTTCCTAGTGAGCAGTTCTTC CASSQDRWTGVPSEQFF
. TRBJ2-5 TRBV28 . TGTGCCAGACTACAAGAGACCCAGTACTTC CARLQETQYF
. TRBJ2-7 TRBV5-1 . TGCGCCAGCAGCTTGGTCATTGGGTCGGGGAGTTTTGAGCAGTACTTC CASSLVIGSGSFEQYF
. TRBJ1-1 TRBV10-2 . TGCGCCAGCAGTGAGTCGATACAGAACACTGAAGCTTTCTTT CASSESIQNTEAFF
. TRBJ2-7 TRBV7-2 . TGTGCCAGCAGCTTAGATCTGCGGGACTCCTACGAGCAGTACTTC CASSLDLRDSYEQYF
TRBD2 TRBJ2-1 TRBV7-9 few TGTGCCAGCAGTCCTACAACTAGCGGGGCTAGCTCCTACAATGAGCAGTTCTTC CASSPTTSGASSYNEQFF
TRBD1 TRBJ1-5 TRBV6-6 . TGTGCCAGCAGTTACGGGACAGCGAGCAATCAGCCCCAGCATTTT CASSYGTASNQPQHF
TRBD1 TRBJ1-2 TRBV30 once TGTGCCTGGATAACCGAACAGGGGGCTTTCTATGGCTACACCTTC CAWITEQGAFYGYTF
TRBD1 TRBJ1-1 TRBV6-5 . TGTGCCAGCACCGAACAGGGGGCACAAACTGAAGCTTTCTTT CASTEQGAQTEAFF
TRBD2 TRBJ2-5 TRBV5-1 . TGCGCCAGCAGCGTGGGACTAGCGGGAGGCCCGTCGGGGACCCAGTACTTC CASSVGLAGGPSGTQYF
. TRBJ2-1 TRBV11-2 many TGTGCCAGCGCTGGCTCAGGGGACAATGAGCAGTTCTTC CASAGSGDNEQFF
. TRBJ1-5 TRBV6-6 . TGTGCCAGCAGTTACGGCACCAATCAGCCCCAGCATTTT CASSYGTNQPQHF